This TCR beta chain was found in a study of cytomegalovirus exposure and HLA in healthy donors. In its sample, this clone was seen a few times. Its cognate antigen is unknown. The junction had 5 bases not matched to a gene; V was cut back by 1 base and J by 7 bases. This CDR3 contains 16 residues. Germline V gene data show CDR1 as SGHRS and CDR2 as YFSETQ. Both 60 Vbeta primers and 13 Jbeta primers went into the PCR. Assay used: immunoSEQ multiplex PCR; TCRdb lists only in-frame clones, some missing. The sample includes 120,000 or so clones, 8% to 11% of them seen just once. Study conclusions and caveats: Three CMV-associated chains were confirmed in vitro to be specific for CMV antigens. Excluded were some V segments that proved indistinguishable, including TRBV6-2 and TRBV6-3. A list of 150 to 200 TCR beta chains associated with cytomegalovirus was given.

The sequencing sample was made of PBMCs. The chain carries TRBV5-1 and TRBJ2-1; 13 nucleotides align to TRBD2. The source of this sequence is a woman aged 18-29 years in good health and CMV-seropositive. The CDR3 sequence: CASSLRGLAGKNEQFF. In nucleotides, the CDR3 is TGCGCCAGCAGCTTGCGGGGACTAGCGGGAAAGAATGAGCAGTTCTTC.